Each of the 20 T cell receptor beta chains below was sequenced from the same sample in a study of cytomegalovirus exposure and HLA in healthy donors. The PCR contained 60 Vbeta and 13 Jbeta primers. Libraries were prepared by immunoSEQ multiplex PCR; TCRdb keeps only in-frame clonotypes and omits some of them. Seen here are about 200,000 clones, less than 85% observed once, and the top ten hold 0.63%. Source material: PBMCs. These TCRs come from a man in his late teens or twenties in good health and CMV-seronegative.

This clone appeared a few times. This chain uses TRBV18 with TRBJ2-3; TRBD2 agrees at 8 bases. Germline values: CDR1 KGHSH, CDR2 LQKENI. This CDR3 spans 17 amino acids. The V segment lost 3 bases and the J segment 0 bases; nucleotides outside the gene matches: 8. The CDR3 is CASSPPRGRQSTDTQYF. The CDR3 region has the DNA TGTGCCAGCTCACCCCCCCGCGGGAGGCAGAGCACAGATACGCAGTATTTT. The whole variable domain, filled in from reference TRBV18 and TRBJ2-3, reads NAGVMQNPRHLVRRRGQEARLRCSPMKGHSHVYWYRQLPEEGLKFMVYLQKENIIDESGMPKERFSAEFPKEGPSILRIQQVVRGDSAAYFCASSPPRGRQSTDTQYFGPGTRLTVL.

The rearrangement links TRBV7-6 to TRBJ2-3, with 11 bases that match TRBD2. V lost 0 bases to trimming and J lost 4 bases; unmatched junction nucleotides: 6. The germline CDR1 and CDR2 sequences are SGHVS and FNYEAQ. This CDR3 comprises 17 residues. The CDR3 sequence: CASSLARTSGFSDTQYF. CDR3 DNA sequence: TGTGCCAGCAGCTTAGCGCGGACTAGCGGGTTCTCAGATACGCAGTATTTT.

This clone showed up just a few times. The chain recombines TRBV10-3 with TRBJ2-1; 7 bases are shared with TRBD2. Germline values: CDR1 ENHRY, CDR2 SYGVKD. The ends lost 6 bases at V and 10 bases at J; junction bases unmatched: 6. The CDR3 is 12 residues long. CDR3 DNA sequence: TGTGCCATCAGCCCGACTAGCCGGGAGCAGTTCTTC. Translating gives CAISPTSREQFF.

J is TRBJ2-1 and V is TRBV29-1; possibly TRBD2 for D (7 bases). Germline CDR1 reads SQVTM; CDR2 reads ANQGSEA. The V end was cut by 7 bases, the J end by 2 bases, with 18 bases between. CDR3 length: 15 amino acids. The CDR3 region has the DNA TGCAGCGCCCCAGCCAAGGGGGGGGCCTACAATGAGCAGTTCTTC. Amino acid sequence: CSAPAKGGAYNEQFF.

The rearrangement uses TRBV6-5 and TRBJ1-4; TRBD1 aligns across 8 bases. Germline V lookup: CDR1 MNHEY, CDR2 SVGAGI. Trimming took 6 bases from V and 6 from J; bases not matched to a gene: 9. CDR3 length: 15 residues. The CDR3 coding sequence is TGTGCCAGCAGAGAACGGCCAGGGGGCGATGAAAAACTGTTTTTT. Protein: CASRERPGGDEKLFF.

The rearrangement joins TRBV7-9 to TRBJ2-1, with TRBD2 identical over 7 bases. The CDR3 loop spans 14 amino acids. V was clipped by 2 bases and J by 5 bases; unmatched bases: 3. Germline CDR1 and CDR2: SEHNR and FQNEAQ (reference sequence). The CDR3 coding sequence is TGTGCCAGCAGCTTACCAGCGGGGCACAATGAGCAGTTCTTC. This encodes CASSLPAGHNEQFF.

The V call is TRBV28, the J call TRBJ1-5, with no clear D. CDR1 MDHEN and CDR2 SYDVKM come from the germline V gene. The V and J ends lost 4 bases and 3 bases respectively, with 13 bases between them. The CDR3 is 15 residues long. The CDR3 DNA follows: TGTGCCAGCAGTTCCGGGATAACGGCCAATCAGCCCCAGCATTTT. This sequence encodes CASSSGITANQPQHF. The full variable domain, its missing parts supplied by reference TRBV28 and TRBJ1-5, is DVKVTQSSRYLVKRTGEKVFLECVQDMDHENMFWYRQDPGLGLRLIYFSYDVKMKEKGDIPEGYSVSREKKERFSLILESASTNQTSMYLCASSSGITANQPQHFGDGTRLSIL.

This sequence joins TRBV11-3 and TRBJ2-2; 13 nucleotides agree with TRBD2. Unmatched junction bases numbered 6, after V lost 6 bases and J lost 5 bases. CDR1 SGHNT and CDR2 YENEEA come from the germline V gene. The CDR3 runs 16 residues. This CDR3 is CASRQGLAGNTGELFF. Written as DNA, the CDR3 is TGTGCCAGCAGACAGGGACTAGCGGGAAATACCGGGGAGCTGTTTTTT.

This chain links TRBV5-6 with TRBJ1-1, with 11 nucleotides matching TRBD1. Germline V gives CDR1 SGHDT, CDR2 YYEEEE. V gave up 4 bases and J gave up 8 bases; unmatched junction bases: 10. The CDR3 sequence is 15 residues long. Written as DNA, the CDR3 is TGTGCCAGCAGCGGCGGACAGGGGGCGAATCGGGAAGCTTTCTTT. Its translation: CASSGGQGANREAFF.

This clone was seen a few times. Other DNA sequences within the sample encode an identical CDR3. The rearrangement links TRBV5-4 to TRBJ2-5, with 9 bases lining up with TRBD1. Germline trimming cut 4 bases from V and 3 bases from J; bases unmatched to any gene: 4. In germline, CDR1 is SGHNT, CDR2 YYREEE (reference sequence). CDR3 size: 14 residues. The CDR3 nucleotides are TGTGCCAGCAGCCTACAGGGGGCGGAAGAGACCCAGTACTTC. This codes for CASSLQGAEETQYF.

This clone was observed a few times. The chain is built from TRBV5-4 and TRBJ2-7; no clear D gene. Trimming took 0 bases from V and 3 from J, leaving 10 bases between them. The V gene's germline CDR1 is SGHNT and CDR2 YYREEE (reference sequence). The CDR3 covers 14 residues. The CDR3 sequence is CASSLGGKSYEQYF. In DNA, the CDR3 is TGTGCCAGCAGCTTGGGCGGAAAAAGCTACGAGCAGTACTTC.

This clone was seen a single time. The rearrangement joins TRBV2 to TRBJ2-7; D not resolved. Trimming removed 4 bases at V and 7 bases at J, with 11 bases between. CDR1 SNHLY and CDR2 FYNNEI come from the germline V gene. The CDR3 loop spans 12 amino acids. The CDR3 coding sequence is TGTGCCAGCAGTGTCGCCCTCCAGGAGCAGTACTTC. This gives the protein CASSVALQEQYF.

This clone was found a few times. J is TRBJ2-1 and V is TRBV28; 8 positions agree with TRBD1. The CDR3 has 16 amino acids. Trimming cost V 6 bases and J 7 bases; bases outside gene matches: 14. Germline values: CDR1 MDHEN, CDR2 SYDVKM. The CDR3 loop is CASRKTGAILLNEQFF. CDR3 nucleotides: TGTGCCAGCAGGAAGACAGGGGCCATCCTCTTAAATGAGCAGTTCTTC.

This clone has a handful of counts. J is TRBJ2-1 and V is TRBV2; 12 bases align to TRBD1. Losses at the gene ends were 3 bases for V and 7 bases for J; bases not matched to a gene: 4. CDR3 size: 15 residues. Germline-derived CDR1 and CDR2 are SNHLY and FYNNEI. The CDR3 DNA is TGTGCCAGCAGTGAGGGACAGGGGGCCTTTAATGAGCAGTTCTTC. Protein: CASSEGQGAFNEQFF. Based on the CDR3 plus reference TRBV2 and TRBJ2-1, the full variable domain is EPEVTQTPSHQVTQMGQEVILRCVPISNHLYFYWYRQILGQKVEFLVSFYNNEISEKSEIFDDQFSVERPDGSNFTLKIRSTKLEDSAMYFCASSEGQGAFNEQFFGPGTRLTVL.

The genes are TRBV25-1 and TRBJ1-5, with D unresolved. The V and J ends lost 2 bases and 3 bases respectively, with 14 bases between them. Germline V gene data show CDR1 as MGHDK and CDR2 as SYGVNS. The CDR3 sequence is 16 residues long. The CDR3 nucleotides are TGTGCCAGCAGTGAAGGTTGGGAGGGATTCAATCAGCCCCAGCATTTT. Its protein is CASSEGWEGFNQPQHF.

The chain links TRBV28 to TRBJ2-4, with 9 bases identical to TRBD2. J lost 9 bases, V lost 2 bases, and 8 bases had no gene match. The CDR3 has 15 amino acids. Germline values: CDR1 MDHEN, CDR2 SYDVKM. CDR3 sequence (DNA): TGTGCCAGCAGTTTAGGCGGAGCGGGGGGAGGCATTCAGTACTTC. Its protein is CASSLGGAGGGIQYF.

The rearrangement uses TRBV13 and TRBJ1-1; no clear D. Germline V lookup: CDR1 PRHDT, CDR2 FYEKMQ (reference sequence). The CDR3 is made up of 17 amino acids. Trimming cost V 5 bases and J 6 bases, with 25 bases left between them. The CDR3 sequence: CASSPKGRSVREAEAFF. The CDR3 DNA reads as TGTGCCAGCAGCCCGAAGGGCAGGAGTGTACGGGAAGCTGAAGCTTTCTTT.

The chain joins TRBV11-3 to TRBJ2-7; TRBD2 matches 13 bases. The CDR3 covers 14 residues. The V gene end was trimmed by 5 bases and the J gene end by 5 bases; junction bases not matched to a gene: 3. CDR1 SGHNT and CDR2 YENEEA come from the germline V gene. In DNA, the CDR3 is TGTGCCAGCAGCACGGGACTAGCGGGGAACGAGCAGTACTTC. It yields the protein CASSTGLAGNEQYF.

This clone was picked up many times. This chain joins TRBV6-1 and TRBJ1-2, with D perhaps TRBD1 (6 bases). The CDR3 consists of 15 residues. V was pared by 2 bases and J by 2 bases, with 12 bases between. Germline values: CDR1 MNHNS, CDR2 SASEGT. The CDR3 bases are TGTGCCAGCAGTGAATACAAGCAGGGGAACTATGGCTACACCTTC. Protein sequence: CASSEYKQGNYGYTF.

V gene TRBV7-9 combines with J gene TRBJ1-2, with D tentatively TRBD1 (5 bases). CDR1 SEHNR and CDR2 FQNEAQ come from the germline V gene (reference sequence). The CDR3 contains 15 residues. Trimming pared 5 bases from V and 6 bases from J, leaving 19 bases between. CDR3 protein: CASSRGLVWEDGYTF. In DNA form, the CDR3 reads TGTGCCAGCAGCCGGGGCTTAGTATGGGAGGATGGCTACACCTTC.